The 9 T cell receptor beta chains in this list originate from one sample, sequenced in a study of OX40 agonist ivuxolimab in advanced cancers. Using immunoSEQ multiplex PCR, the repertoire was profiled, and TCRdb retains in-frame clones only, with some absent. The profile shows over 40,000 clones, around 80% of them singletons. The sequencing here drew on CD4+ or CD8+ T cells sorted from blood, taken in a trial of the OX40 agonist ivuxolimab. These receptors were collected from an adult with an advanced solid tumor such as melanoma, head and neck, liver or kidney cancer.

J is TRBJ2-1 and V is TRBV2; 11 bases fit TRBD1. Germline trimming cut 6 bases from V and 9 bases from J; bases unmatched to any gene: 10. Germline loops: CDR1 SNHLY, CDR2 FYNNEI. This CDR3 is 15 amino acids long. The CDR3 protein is CASRTSGQGASEQFF. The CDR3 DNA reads TGTGCCAGCAGGACGAGTGGACAGGGGGCGAGTGAGCAGTTCTTC.

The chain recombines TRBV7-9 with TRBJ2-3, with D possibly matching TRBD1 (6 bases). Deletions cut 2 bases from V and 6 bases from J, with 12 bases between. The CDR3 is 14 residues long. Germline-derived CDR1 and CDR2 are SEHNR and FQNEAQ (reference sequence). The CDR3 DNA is TGTGCCAGCAGCTTACAGGGGATTTATGATACGCAGTATTTT. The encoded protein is CASSLQGIYDTQYF.

The CDR3 is CASRGRSGVEQYF. As DNA, the CDR3 is TGTGCCAGCAGAGGGAGGAGCGGGGTGGAGCAGTACTTC. This chain uses TRBV28 with TRBJ2-7; the match to TRBD2 covers 7 bases. Germline CDR1 is MDHEN and CDR2 is SYDVKM. V dropped 6 bases and J dropped 7; count of bases not matched to a gene: 9. The CDR3 totals 13 residues. The full variable domain, rest sourced from reference TRBV28 and TRBJ2-7, is DVKVTQSSRYLVKRTGEKVFLECVQDMDHENMFWYRQDPGLGLRLIYFSYDVKMKEKGDIPEGYSVSREKKERFSLILESASTNQTSMYLCASRGRSGVEQYFGPGTRLTVT.

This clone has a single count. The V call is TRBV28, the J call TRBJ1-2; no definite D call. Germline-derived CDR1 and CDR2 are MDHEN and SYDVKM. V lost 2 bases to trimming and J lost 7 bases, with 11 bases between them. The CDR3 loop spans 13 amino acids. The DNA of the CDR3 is TGTGCCAGCAGTTTAGAGGCGGATCGTGGCTACACCTTC. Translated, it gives CASSLEADRGYTF.

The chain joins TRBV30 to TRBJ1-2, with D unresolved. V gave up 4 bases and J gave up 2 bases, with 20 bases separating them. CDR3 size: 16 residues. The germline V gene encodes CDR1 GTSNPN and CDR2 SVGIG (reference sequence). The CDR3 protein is CAWTPPGQLLNYGYTF. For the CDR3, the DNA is TGTGCCTGGACCCCCCCCGGGCAATTACTAAACTATGGCTACACCTTC. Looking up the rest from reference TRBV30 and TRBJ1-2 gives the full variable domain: SQTIHQWPATLVQPVGSPLSLECTVEGTSNPNLYWYRQAAGRGLQLLFYSVGIGQISSEVPQNLSASRPQDRQFILSSKKLLLSDSGFYLCAWTPPGQLLNYGYTFGSGTRLTVV.

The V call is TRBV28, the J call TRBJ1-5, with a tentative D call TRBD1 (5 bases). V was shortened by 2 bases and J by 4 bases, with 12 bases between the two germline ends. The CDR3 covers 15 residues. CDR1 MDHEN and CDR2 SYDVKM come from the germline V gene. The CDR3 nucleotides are TGTGCCAGCAGTTTAAGGGGCTCCCCGAATCAGCCCCAGCATTTT. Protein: CASSLRGSPNQPQHF.

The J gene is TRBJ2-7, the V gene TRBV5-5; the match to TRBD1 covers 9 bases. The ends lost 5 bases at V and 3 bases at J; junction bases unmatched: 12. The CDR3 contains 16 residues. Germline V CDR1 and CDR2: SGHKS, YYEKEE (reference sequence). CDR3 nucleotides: TGTGCCAGCAGGCCTTACCTTGGGACAGGGCTCTACGAGCAGTACTTC. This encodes CASRPYLGTGLYEQYF.

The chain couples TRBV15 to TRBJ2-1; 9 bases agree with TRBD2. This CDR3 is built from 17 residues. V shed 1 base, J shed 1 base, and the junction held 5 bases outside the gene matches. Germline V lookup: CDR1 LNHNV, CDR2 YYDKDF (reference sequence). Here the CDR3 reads CATSRASSGTSYNEQFF. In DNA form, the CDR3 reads TGTGCCACCAGCAGAGCGTCTAGCGGGACTTCCTACAATGAGCAGTTCTTC.

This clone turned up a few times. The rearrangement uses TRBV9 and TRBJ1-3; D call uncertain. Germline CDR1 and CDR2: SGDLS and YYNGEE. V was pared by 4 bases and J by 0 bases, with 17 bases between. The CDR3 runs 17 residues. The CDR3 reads CASSLGPTPLSGNTIYF. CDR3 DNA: TGTGCCAGCAGCCTCGGACCCACACCGCTCTCTGGAAACACCATATATTTT.